The rows below give T cell receptor beta chains drawn from one sample of a study of technical replicates of blood from a few donors. The repertoire was sequenced with immunoSEQ multiplex PCR; TCRdb's copy has only in-frame clones and lacks some. The sample yields approximately 70,000 clones, around 92% seen once. Sequences were obtained from T cells isolated from PBMCs. The receptors originated from a human donor in good health. CDR3s include the opening cysteine and the closing phenylalanine or tryptophan. A D gene is named only where the DNA matches it firmly. The size of a clone is reported for some rows only, either as once, few or many, or as a class for expanded clones.

j_gene,v_gene,d_gene,abundance,CDR3nt,CDR3aa
TRBJ2-2,TRBV6-1,NA,NA,TGTGCCAGCAACAACAGATACACCGGGGAGCTGTTTTTT,CASNNRYTGELFF
TRBJ2-1,TRBV11-3,NA,NA,TGTGCCAGCAGCTTAAAGGGGAATGAGCAGTTCTTC,CASSLKGNEQFF
TRBJ1-1,TRBV6-5,NA,few,TGTGCCAGCAGTTATGCGGCGGTGGGGCTGAACACTGAAGCTTTCTTT,CASSYAAVGLNTEAFF
TRBJ2-7,TRBV13,NA,NA,TGTGCCAGCAGCCCTGGGGCCGAGCAGTACTTC,CASSPGAEQYF
TRBJ2-7,TRBV6-6,TRBD2,NA,TGTGCCAGCAGCCTAGGACTAGCGGTTTACGAGCAGTACTTC,CASSLGLAVYEQYF
TRBJ2-5,TRBV5-1,NA,NA,TGCGCCAGCAGCTTTCAGGAGACCCAGTACTTC,CASSFQETQYF
TRBJ1-1,TRBV25-1,NA,NA,TGTGCCAGCAGTCCGATACAGGGATGGACTGAAGCTTTCTTT,CASSPIQGWTEAFF
TRBJ2-7,TRBV19,TRBD2,NA,TGTGCCAGTAGTACCGGGGGGGGCGGCTACGAGCAGTACTTC,CASSTGGGGYEQYF
TRBJ1-4,TRBV27,NA,NA,TGTGCCAGCAGTATAAGGACAGCAACTAATGAAAAACTGTTTTTT,CASSIRTATNEKLFF
TRBJ1-1,TRBV13,TRBD1,NA,TGTGCCAGCAGCCCAGACAGGGAGAACACTGAAGCTTTCTTT,CASSPDRENTEAFF
TRBJ2-5,TRBV30,NA,NA,TGTGCCTGGAACCGGGTCCCCGGGAAAGAGACCCAGTACTTC,CAWNRVPGKETQYF
TRBJ2-1,TRBV11-2,NA,NA,TGTGCCAGCAGCTTAGACCATGCGGGTGAGCAGTTCTTC,CASSLDHAGEQFF
TRBJ2-1,TRBV14,TRBD1,NA,TGTGCCAGCAGCCATGACAGGGGGTTTGTCGACAATGAGCAGTTCTTC,CASSHDRGFVDNEQFF
TRBJ2-5,TRBV9,NA,NA,TGTGCCAGCAGCGTATCCACTACACAAGAGACCCAGTACTTC,CASSVSTTQETQYF
TRBJ1-2,TRBV6-1,NA,NA,TGTGCCAGCAGTACAAGGACCGAGGGCTATGGCTACACCTTC,CASSTRTEGYGYTF
TRBJ2-6,TRBV7-9,TRBD2,few,TGTGCCACCCGGGAGGGGACTGGGGCCAACGTCCTGACTTTC,CATREGTGANVLTF
TRBJ1-4,TRBV5-1,NA,NA,TGCGCCAGCAGCTTGGTGGCCGGGGAAAAACTGTTTTTT,CASSLVAGEKLFF
TRBJ2-6,TRBV7-9,NA,NA,TGTGCCAGCCGCTCAACTAGGGCTGGGGCCAACGTCCTGACTTTC,CASRSTRAGANVLTF
TRBJ2-7,TRBV7-9,TRBD1,NA,TGTGCCACCGGGACAGGGGACCGCGAGCAGTACTTC,CATGTGDREQYF
TRBJ1-3,TRBV28,NA,NA,TGTGCCAGCAGTCAGGAAACGTACTTAGGAAACACCATATATTTT,CASSQETYLGNTIYF
TRBJ2-7,TRBV2,NA,NA,TGTGCCATCATACGGACAGATAATTACGAGCAGTACTTC,CAIIRTDNYEQYF
TRBJ2-5,TRBV6-4,NA,NA,TGTGCCAGCAGTGACTCTGAGACAGACGATCAAGAGACCCAGTACTTC,CASSDSETDDQETQYF
TRBJ1-2,TRBV4-2,NA,NA,TGTGCCAGCAGCCAAGAAAGGGCCAGGGCCGACGGCTACACCTTC,CASSQERARADGYTF
TRBJ2-1,TRBV6-1,NA,NA,TGTGCCAGCAGCGTAACGGTCGGAGTGAATGAGCAGTTCTTC,CASSVTVGVNEQFF
TRBJ1-1,TRBV30,NA,few,TGTGCCTGGAGTCCCCTCGAGCTGAACACTGAAGCTTTCTTT,CAWSPLELNTEAFF
TRBJ2-1,TRBV6-5,NA,NA,TGTGCCAGCAGTTTAAGGGGAGGTGAGCAGTTCTTC,CASSLRGGEQFF
TRBJ1-1,TRBV4-1,NA,NA,TGCGCCAGCAGAGCCGACAGACAGAACACTGAAGCTTTCTTT,CASRADRQNTEAFF
TRBJ1-4,TRBV7-9,NA,NA,TGTGCCAGCAGCTTAGCGGGCAGGGAGGATGAAAAACTGTTTTTT,CASSLAGREDEKLFF
TRBJ1-3,TRBV5-8,TRBD1,NA,TGTGCCAGCAGCTTGGGGACAGGGGCTGGAAACACCATATATTTT,CASSLGTGAGNTIYF
TRBJ2-7,TRBV29-1,TRBD1,NA,TGCAGCGTCAGGACAGGGGCAGCCTACGAGCAGTACTTC,CSVRTGAAYEQYF
TRBJ1-1,TRBV5-1,NA,NA,TGCGCCAGCAGCTTGTCAGGGACAGAAGCTTTCTTT,CASSLSGTEAFF
TRBJ1-1,TRBV14,NA,NA,TGTGCCAGCAGCCAACTCTGGAACACTGAAGCTTTCTTT,CASSQLWNTEAFF
TRBJ2-6,TRBV14,NA,NA,TGTGCCAGCAGCCAAGCAGGGCTACACTCTGGGGCCAACGTCCTGACTTTC,CASSQAGLHSGANVLTF
TRBJ2-7,TRBV19,NA,NA,TGTGCCAGTAGTATAGCAGGGTTGCGGGGCGACGAGCAGTACTTC,CASSIAGLRGDEQYF
TRBJ1-2,TRBV19,NA,NA,TGTGCCAGTAGTATCGAAGGGGGGGCTGACTATGGCTACACCTTC,CASSIEGGADYGYTF
TRBJ2-3,TRBV29-1,TRBD2,NA,TGCAGCGTTGCATTAGCGGGAGGGCTCACAGATACGCAGTATTTT,CSVALAGGLTDTQYF
TRBJ2-1,TRBV5-1,TRBD2,NA,TGCGCCAGCAGCTTGGGAAGCGGGAATGCGGTCAATGAGCAGTTCTTC,CASSLGSGNAVNEQFF
TRBJ1-5,TRBV28,NA,once,TGTGCCAGCAACTATCTTTATAGCAATCAGCCCCAGCATTTT,CASNYLYSNQPQHF
TRBJ1-2,TRBV5-4,NA,NA,TGTGCCAGCAGCTTGGAAGGGACTGGGAGCTATGGCTACACCTTC,CASSLEGTGSYGYTF
TRBJ1-1,TRBV6-1,TRBD1,NA,TGTGCCAGTACTAAGGGACAGGGTTACACTGAAGCTTTCTTT,CASTKGQGYTEAFF
TRBJ1-2,TRBV9,NA,NA,TGTGCCAGCAGCGCTACGGGGGCTAACTATGGCTACACCTTC,CASSATGANYGYTF
TRBJ2-1,TRBV7-9,NA,NA,TGTGCCAGCACCAGACATAGCGGCTCCTACAATGAGCAGTTCTTC,CASTRHSGSYNEQFF
TRBJ2-7,TRBV5-1,NA,NA,TGCGCCAGCAGCTTTGGACTAGGAACGGTGAGGGGGGAAGAGCAGTACTTC,CASSFGLGTVRGEEQYF
TRBJ1-5,TRBV5-4,TRBD1,NA,TGTGCCAGCAGCGTGACAGGGGGCTCGGGGCAGCCCCAGCATTTT,CASSVTGGSGQPQHF
TRBJ2-5,TRBV5-1,NA,NA,TGCGCCAGCAGCTGGAGGGGTGCATCGGAGACCCAGTACTTC,CASSWRGASETQYF
TRBJ2-3,TRBV5-1,NA,NA,TGCGCCAGCAGCTTGTACGGTTACACAGATACGCAGTATTTT,CASSLYGYTDTQYF
TRBJ2-7,TRBV27,NA,NA,TGTGCCAGCCGAGGCCGCCCGGCCTACGAGCAGTACTTC,CASRGRPAYEQYF
TRBJ2-7,TRBV14,NA,NA,TGTGCCAGCAGCCAAGGCAGCTACGAGCAGTACTTC,CASSQGSYEQYF
TRBJ2-2,TRBV9,NA,NA,TGTGCCAGCAGCGTCAATACCGGGGAGCTGTTTTTT,CASSVNTGELFF
TRBJ2-7,TRBV7-9,TRBD2,NA,TGTGCCAGCAGCTTGGGACTAGCGGGTTACGAGCAGTACTTC,CASSLGLAGYEQYF
TRBJ2-3,TRBV6-4,TRBD1,NA,TGTGCCAGCAGGAGACAGGGGTCAGATACGCAGTATTTT,CASRRQGSDTQYF
TRBJ2-1,TRBV2,TRBD2,NA,TGTGCCAGCAAAGATCGGGCTAGCGGGATAGATGAGCAGTTCTTC,CASKDRASGIDEQFF
TRBJ2-7,TRBV13,TRBD1,once,TGTGCCAGCAGCATCGACAGGGGGCCTTACGAGCAGTACTTC,CASSIDRGPYEQYF